Listed here is a single T cell receptor beta chain. The antigen remains undetermined. The data stem from a study of cytomegalovirus exposure and HLA in healthy donors. Whole-study findings and limits: The sole available immune exposure information was CMV serostatus. Within an earlier analysis, most TCR beta V segments proved productive either about 87% or about 30% of the time.

The germline CDR1 and CDR2 sequences are MNHNY and SVGAGI (reference sequence). The CDR3 runs 13 residues. Trimming cost V 6 bases and J 7 bases, with 13 bases left between them. The donors were healthy bone marrow donors. Though nominally healthy at sampling, donors likely had unrecorded immune exposures. The PCR made use of 60 Vbeta and 13 Jbeta primers. Produced via immunoSEQ multiplex PCR; TCRdb's table is partial and in-frame only. The table records fewer than 200,000 clones, 65% to 75% of them present only once. Sequencing used PBMCs. V is TRBV6-6 and J is TRBJ1-5; D not resolved. The clonotype was recovered from a girl between 5 and 17 years old in good health and CMV-seronegative. The chain's CDR3 is CASREGLRQPQHF. The CDR3 nucleotides are TGTGCCAGCAGGGAGGGTCTGAGGCAGCCCCAGCATTTT.